This T cell receptor (beta chain) was captured in a study of cytomegalovirus exposure and HLA in healthy donors. Study-wide results and limits: Presence/absence comparisons presumed near-even sequencing depth among donors. Researchers had no immune exposure information except CMV serostatus available. Previously analyzed data showed that most TCR beta V segments were productive at a frequency of about 90% or about 30%.

With regard to this clone: What it binds is not known.

PCR amplification relied on 60 Vbeta primers (plus 13 Jbeta primers). Method: immunoSEQ multiplex PCR; TCRdb's copy keeps in-frame clones and lacks some. The data show about 170,000 clones, 80% seen once. Germline V lookup: CDR1 GTSNPN, CDR2 SVGIG (reference sequence). V dropped 2 bases and J dropped 8; count of bases not matched to a gene: 11. The CDR3 contains 14 residues. Sequencing was performed on PBMCs. The clonotype comes from a woman in her forties or fifties in good health and CMV-seropositive. V is TRBV30 and J is TRBJ1-2, with 7 bases lining up with TRBD1. CDR3 sequence: CAWSRGQEDAGYTF. CDR3 nucleotide sequence: TGTGCCTGGAGTCGAGGACAGGAAGACGCGGGCTACACCTTC.